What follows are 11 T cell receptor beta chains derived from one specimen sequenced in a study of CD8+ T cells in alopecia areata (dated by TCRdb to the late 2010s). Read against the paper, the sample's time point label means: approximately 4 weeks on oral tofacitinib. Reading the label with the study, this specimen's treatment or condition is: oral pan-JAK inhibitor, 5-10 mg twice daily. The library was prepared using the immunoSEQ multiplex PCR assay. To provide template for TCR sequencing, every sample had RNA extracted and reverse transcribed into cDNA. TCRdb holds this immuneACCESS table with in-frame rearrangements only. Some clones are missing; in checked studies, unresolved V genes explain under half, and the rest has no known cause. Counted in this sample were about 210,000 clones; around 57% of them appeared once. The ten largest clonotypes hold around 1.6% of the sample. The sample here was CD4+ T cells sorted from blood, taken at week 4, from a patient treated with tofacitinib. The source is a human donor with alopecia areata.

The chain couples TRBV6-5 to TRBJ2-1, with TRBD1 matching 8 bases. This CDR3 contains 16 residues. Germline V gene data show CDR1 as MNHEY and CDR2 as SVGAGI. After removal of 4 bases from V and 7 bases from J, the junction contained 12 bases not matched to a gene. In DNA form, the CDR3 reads TGTGCCAGCAGTTCCCCCCGCAGGGACAGGCCGAATGAGCAGTTCTTC. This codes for CASSSPRRDRPNEQFF.

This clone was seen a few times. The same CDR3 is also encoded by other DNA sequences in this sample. The DNA for the CDR3 is TGTGCCAGCAGTCTAGACAGGGGAAATCAGCCCCAGCATTTT. It specifies CASSLDRGNQPQHF. V is TRBV7-2 and J is TRBJ1-5; 8 bases fit TRBD1. With V trimmed by 6 bases and J by 4 bases, 5 bases remained unmatched. CDR1 and CDR2 (germline): SGHTA, FQGNSA. This CDR3 is built from 14 residues.

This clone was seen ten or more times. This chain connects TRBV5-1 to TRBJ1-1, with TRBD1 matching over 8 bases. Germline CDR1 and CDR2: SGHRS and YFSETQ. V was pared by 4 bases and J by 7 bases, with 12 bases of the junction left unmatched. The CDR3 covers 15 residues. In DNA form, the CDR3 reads TGCGCCAGCAGCAAGGGACAGGCAGAACAGGGTGAAGCTTTCTTT. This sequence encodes CASSKGQAEQGEAFF.

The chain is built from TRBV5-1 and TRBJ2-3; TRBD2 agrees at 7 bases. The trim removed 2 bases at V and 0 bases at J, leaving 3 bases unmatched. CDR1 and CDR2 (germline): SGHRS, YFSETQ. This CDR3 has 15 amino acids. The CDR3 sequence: CASSLFSGSTDTQYF. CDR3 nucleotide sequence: TGCGCCAGCAGCTTATTTAGCGGGAGCACAGATACGCAGTATTTT.

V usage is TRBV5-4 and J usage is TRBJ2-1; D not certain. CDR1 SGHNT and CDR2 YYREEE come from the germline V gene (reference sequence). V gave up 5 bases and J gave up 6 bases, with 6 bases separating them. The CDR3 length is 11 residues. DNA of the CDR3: TGTGCCAGCAGAAGGGCCAATGAGCAGTTCTTC. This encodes CASRRANEQFF.

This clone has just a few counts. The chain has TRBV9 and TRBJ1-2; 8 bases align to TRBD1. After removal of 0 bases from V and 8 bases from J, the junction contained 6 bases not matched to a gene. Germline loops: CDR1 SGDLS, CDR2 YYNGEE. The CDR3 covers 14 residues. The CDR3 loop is CASSVEGQGWGYTF. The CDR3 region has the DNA TGTGCCAGCAGCGTAGAAGGACAGGGCTGGGGCTACACCTTC.

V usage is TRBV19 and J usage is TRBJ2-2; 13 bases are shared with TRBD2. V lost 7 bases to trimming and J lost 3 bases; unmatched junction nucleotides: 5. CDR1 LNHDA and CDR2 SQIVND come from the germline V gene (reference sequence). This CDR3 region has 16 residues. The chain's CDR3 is CASTRGTSGDTGELFF. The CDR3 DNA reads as TGTGCCAGTACCCGGGGGACTAGCGGGGACACCGGGGAGCTGTTTTTT. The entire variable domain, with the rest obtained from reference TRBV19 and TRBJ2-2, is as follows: DGGITQSPKYLFRKEGQNVTLSCEQNLNHDAMYWYRQDPGQGLRLIYYSQIVNDFQKGDIAEGYSVSREKKESFPLTVTSAQKNPTAFYLCASTRGTSGDTGELFFGEGSRLTVL.

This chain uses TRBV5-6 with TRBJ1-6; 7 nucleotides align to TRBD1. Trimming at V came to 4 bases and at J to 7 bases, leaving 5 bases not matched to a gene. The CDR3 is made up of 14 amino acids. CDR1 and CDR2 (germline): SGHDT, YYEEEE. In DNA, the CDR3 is TGTGCCAGCAGCGCGGGGACAGCGAATTCACCCCTCCACTTT. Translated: CASSAGTANSPLHF. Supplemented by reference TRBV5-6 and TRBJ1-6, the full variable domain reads DAGVTQSPTHLIKTRGQQVTLRCSPKSGHDTVSWYQQALGQGPQFIFQYYEEEERQRGNFPDRFSGHQFPNYSSELNVNALLLGDSALYLCASSAGTANSPLHFGNGTRLTVT.

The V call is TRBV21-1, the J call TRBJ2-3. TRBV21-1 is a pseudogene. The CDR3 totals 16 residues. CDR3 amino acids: CASSKIHQGLSDTQYF. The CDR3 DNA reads TGTGCCAGCAGCAAAATCCACCAAGGCCTGTCGGATACGCAGTATTTT.

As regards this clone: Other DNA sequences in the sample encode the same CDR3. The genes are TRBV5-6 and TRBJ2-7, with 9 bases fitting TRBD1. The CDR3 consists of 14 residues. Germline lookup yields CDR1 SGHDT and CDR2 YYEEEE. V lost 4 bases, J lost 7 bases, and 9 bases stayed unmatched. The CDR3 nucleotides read TGTGCCAGCAGCCTGGGACAGGGAGAAGGTGAGCAGTACTTC. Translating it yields CASSLGQGEGEQYF.

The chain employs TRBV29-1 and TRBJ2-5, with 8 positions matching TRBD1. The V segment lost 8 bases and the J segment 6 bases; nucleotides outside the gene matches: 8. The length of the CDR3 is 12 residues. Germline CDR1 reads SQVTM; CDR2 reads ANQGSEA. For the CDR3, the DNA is TGCAGCCTCTCGGGGACAGGAAAGACCCAGTACTTC. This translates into CSLSGTGKTQYF.